This T cell receptor (beta chain) was captured in a study of T cell changes during pregnancy in multiple sclerosis. Profiled with immunoSEQ multiplex PCR; TCRdb holds only in-frame clones, not every one. The sample gives some 100,000 clones, around nine tenths of which show up once; under 1.5% is in the top ten. This CDR3 comprises 15 residues. Losses at the gene ends were 5 bases for V and 1 base for J; bases not matched to a gene: 7. Germline lookup yields CDR1 SNHLY and CDR2 FYNNEI. The sequencing here drew on peripheral blood, taken in the second trimester of pregnancy. The receptor comes from a female donor with multiple sclerosis, enrolled in a pregnancy study. The rearrangement joins TRBV2 to TRBJ1-1, with 7 positions matching TRBD1. CDR3 sequence (DNA): TGTGCCAGCAGTCTACTGGGACAGCCGAACACTGAAGCTTTCTTT. It translates to CASSLLGQPNTEAFF. The full variable domain, rest sourced from reference TRBV2 and TRBJ1-1, is EPEVTQTPSHQVTQMGQEVILRCVPISNHLYFYWYRQILGQKVEFLVSFYNNEISEKSEIFDDQFSVERPDGSNFTLKIRSTKLEDSAMYFCASSLLGQPNTEAFFGQGTRLTVV.